The clone carrying this TCR beta chain is labeled as medium-sized (0.01 to 0.1%). Its specificity is not known. TRB rearrangements were amplified by multiplex PCR with BIOMED2 TRB-A/B primers. TCRdb reprocessed the multiplex PCR reads via MiXCR and lists one record per CDR3 protein. The sample yields about 8,400 distinct CDR3 sequences, roughly 24% seen once. This specimen belongs to a study of T and B cells in COVID-19 patients. For the study at large: COVID-19 patients gave peripheral blood either during active infection or after recovery. Recovered patients mostly had mild to moderate COVID-19 managed as outpatients. Study outcomes and limitations: In COVID-19 patients, T cell receptor beta variable and joining gene use was reportedly strongly skewed. Highly clonal in active COVID-19, TRB repertoires exceeded healthy-donor diversity and richness at recovery.

Trimming at V came to 5 bases and at J to 10 bases, leaving 3 bases not matched to a gene. There are 14 residues in the CDR3. Germline CDR1 and CDR2: MNHEY and SVGAGI. Each TRB amplification used about 250-550 ng of genomic DNA from blood. Sequencing was done on a sample of blood. This chain joins TRBV6-5 and TRBJ2-1, with 15 bases that match TRBD2. This receptor was obtained from a human donor who had recovered from COVID-19. CDR3 nucleotides: TGTGCCAGCAGTCCCGGGACTAGCGGGAGGGAGCAGTTCTTC. This sequence encodes CASSPGTSGREQFF.